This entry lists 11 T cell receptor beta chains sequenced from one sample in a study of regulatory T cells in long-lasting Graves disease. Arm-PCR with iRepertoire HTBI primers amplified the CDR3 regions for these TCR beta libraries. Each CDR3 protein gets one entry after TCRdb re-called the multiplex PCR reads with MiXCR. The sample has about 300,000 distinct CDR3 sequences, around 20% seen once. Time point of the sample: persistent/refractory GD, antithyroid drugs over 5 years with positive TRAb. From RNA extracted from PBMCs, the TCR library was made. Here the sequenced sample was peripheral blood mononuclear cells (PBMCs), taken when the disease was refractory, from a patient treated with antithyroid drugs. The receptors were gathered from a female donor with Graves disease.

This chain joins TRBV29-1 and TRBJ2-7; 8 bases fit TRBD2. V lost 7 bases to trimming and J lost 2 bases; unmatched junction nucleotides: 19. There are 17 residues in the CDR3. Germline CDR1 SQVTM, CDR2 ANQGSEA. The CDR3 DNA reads TGCAGCGCTAAGGTGTCCCCCCCACTAGCGGTAACCTACGAGCAGTACTTC. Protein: CSAKVSPPLAVTYEQYF.

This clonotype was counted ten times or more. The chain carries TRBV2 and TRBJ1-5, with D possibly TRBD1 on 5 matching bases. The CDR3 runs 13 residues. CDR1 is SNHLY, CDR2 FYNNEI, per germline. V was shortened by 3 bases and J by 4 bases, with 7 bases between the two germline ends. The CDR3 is CASSEEGNQPQHF. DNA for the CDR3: TGTGCCAGCAGTGAGGAGGGGAATCAGCCCCAGCATTTT.

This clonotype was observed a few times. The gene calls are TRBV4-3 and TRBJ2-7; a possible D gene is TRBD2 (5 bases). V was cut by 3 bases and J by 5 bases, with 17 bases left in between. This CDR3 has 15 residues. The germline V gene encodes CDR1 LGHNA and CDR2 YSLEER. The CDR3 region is CASSQAYGEQDEQYF. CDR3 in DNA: TGCGCCAGCAGCCAGGCATACGGGGAGCAAGACGAGCAGTACTTC.

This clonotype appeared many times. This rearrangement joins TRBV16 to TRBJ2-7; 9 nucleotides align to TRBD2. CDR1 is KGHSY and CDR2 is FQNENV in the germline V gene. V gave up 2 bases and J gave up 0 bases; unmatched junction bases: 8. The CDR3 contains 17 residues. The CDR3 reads CASSQAAYSGSSYEQYF. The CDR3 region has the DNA TGTGCCAGCAGCCAAGCCGCGTATAGCGGGAGCTCCTACGAGCAGTACTTC.

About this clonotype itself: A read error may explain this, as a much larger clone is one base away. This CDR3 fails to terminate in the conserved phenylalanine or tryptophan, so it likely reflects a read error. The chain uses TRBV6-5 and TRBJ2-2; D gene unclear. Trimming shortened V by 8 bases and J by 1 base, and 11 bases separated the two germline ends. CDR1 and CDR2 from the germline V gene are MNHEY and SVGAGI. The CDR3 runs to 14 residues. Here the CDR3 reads CASRLGRNTGELFL. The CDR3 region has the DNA TGTGCCAGCCGTTTGGGCAGGAACACCGGGGAGCTGTTTTTG.

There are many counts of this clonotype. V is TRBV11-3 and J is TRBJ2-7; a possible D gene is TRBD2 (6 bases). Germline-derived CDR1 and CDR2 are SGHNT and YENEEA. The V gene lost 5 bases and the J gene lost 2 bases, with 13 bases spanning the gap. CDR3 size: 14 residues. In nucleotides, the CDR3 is TGTGCCAGCAGCCGTGGAGGGAGCGCCTACGAGCAGTACTTC. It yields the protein CASSRGGSAYEQYF.

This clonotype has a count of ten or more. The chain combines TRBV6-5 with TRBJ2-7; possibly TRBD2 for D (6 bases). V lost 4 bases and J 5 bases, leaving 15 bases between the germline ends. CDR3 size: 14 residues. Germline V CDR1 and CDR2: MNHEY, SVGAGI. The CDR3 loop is CASSWSGRGDEQYF. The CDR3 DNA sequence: TGTGCCAGCAGTTGGTCCGGGAGAGGCGACGAGCAGTACTTC.

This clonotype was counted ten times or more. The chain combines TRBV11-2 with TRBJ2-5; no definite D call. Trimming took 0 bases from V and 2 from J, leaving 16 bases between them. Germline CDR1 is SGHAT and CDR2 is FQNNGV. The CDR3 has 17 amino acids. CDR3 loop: CASSLEVLPVLQETQYF. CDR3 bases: TGTGCCAGCAGCTTAGAGGTTTTGCCTGTCTTACAAGAGACCCAGTACTTC.

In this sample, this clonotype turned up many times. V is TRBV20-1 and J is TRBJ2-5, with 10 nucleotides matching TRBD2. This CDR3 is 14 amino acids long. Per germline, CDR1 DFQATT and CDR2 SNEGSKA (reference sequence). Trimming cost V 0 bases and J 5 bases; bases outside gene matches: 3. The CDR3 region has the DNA TGCAGTGCTAGAGATCAACTAGCGGGGGAGACCCAGTACTTC. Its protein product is CSARDQLAGETQYF.

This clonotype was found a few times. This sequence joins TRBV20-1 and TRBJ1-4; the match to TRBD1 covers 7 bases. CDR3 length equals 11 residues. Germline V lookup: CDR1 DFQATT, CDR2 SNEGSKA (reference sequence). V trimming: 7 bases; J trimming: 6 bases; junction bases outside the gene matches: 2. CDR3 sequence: CSGQGDEKLFF. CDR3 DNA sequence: TGCAGTGGACAGGGTGATGAAAAACTGTTTTTT.

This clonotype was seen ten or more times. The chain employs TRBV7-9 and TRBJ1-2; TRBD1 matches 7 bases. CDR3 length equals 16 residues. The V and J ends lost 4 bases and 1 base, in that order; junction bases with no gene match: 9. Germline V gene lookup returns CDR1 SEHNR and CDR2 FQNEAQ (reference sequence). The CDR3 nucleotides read TGTGCCAGCAGCTCGCCATACAGGGGCCTTAACTATGGCTACACCTTC. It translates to CASSSPYRGLNYGYTF.